Below are 31 T cell receptor beta chains sequenced from a single sample in a study of shared clonotypes between healthy human individuals. Naive-designated CD8 cells lacked CD45RO, were positively enriched for CCR7, and omitted terminally differentiated effector memory CD45RA+ cells. The protocol was immunoSEQ multiplex PCR, while the TCRdb copy is restricted to in-frame clones and leaves out a portion. The table lists hundreds of thousands of clones, roughly 95% of them singletons, with over 0.1% in the top ten. The specimen sequenced was naive CD8+ T cells sorted from blood. These receptor sequences come from a woman aged 25 to 39 in good health.

The chain uses TRBV5-4 and TRBJ2-3, with TRBD2 matching over 7 bases. In germline, CDR1 is SGHNT, CDR2 YYREEE (reference sequence). J gave up 1 base and V 3 bases, and 8 bases lay outside the gene matches. This CDR3 is built from 16 residues. The CDR3 reads CASSSWDYRRTDTQYF. In DNA, the CDR3 is TGTGCCAGCAGCTCTTGGGACTATCGACGCACAGATACGCAGTATTTT. Full variable domain (missing parts from reference TRBV5-4 and TRBJ2-3): ETGVTQSPTHLIKTRGQQVTLRCSSQSGHNTVSWYQQALGQGPQFIFQYYREEENGRGNFPPRFSGLQFPNYSSELNVNALELDDSALYLCASSSWDYRRTDTQYFGPGTRLTVL.

V and J are TRBV10-2 and TRBJ2-7; TRBD1 is a possible D gene (5 bases). This CDR3 region has 12 residues. Per germline, CDR1 WSHSY and CDR2 SAAADI. V gave up 2 bases and J gave up 4 bases, with 6 bases separating them. This CDR3 is CASSETGYEQYF. For the CDR3, the DNA is TGCGCCAGCAGTGAGACAGGATACGAGCAGTACTTC.

V usage is TRBV6-4 and J usage is TRBJ2-1; tentatively, D is TRBD2 (5 bases). From germline, CDR1 is MRHNA and CDR2 SNTAGT. The CDR3 consists of 14 residues. The V gene lost 3 bases and the J gene lost 5 bases, with 11 bases spanning the gap. The CDR3 loop reads CASSEASLDNEQFF. DNA of the CDR3: TGTGCCAGCAGTGAGGCTAGCCTCGACAATGAGCAGTTCTTC.

A word on this clone: This sample also contains other DNA sequences that code for the same CDR3. The V and J genes are TRBV27 and TRBJ2-7, with 9 positions matching TRBD1. J gave up 3 bases and V 2 bases, and 8 bases lay outside the gene matches. The germline V gene has CDR1 MNHEY and CDR2 SMNVEV (reference sequence). CDR3 length: 16 amino acids. The CDR3 here is CASSLISGTGFYEQYF. In DNA form, the CDR3 reads TGTGCCAGCAGTTTAATTTCCGGGACAGGGTTCTACGAGCAGTACTTC.

This clone has just a few counts. This rearrangement joins TRBV10-2 to TRBJ1-2; perhaps TRBD1 as D (6 bases). The CDR3 length is 13 residues. Looked up from germline, CDR1 is WSHSY and CDR2 is SAAADI. Trimming removed 2 bases from V and 5 bases from J, with 9 bases in between. Here the CDR3 reads CASSEVRGYGYTF. The CDR3 region has the DNA TGCGCCAGCAGTGAGGTCAGGGGATATGGCTACACCTTC.

The chain uses TRBV5-1 and TRBJ1-1; 11 bases match TRBD1. V dropped 6 bases and J dropped 8; count of bases not matched to a gene: 12. Germline-derived CDR1 and CDR2 are SGHRS and YFSETQ. The length of the CDR3 is 15 residues. The CDR3 loop reads CASTIRTGGYAEAFF. The CDR3 DNA sequence: TGCGCCAGCACGATAAGGACAGGGGGCTATGCCGAAGCTTTCTTT.

This rearrangement joins TRBV7-6 to TRBJ2-2, with D perhaps given as TRBD1 or TRBD2 (5 bases each). Trimming took off 1 base at V and 5 bases at J, with 14 bases between the two ends. The CDR3 runs 16 residues. Germline V gene lookup returns CDR1 SGHVS and CDR2 FNYEAQ. Here the CDR3 reads CASSLEGTAPTGELFF. CDR3 DNA sequence: TGTGCCAGCAGCTTAGAAGGGACCGCCCCGACCGGGGAGCTGTTTTTT.

The J gene is TRBJ1-2, the V gene TRBV6-5; 7 bases are shared with TRBD1. Trimming cost V 7 bases and J 5 bases; bases outside gene matches: 13. Germline assignment: CDR1 MNHEY and CDR2 SVGAGI. The CDR3 runs 15 residues. CDR3: CASIEGAGRRYGYTF. CDR3 bases: TGTGCCAGCATCGAGGGGGCGGGGAGGAGATATGGCTACACCTTC.

The chain has TRBV6-5 and TRBJ2-2; perhaps D is TRBD1 or TRBD2 (5 bases each). The CDR3 runs 16 residues. V dropped 1 base and J dropped 5 bases, with 14 bases sitting between them. CDR1 and CDR2 (germline): MNHEY, SVGAGI. CDR3 sequence reads: CASSYLGLEGTGELFF. Written as DNA, the CDR3 is TGTGCCAGCAGTTACTTAGGGCTAGAGGGGACCGGGGAGCTGTTTTTT.

V is TRBV7-9 and J is TRBJ2-7; 8 bases match TRBD1. CDR1 is SEHNR, CDR2 FQNEAQ, per germline (reference sequence). Trimming removed 1 base from V and 4 bases from J; junction bases left unmatched: 6. This CDR3 has 15 residues. CDR3 sequence (DNA): TGTGCCAGCAGCTTAGGGGCAGGGGGCGCGTACGAGCAGTACTTC. Amino acid sequence: CASSLGAGGAYEQYF.

V is TRBV7-9 and J is TRBJ1-2; D not resolved. V was shortened by 5 bases and J by 3 bases, with 22 bases between the two germline ends. Germline lookup yields CDR1 SEHNR and CDR2 FQNEAQ (reference sequence). The CDR3 covers 17 residues. The CDR3 loop is CASSLTSHPAEYYGYTF. The DNA for the CDR3 is TGTGCCAGCAGCCTCACGTCTCACCCAGCGGAGTACTATGGCTACACCTTC.

The chain's CDR3 is CASSYTGTGAYEQYF. The DNA of the CDR3 is TGTGCCAGCAGTTACACCGGGACAGGGGCCTACGAGCAGTACTTC. The chain recombines TRBV28 with TRBJ2-7; the match to TRBD1 covers 10 bases. Unmatched junction bases numbered 5, after V lost 4 bases and J lost 2 bases. CDR1 and CDR2 (germline): MDHEN, SYDVKM. The CDR3 extends over 15 amino acids. Filled out from reference TRBV28 and TRBJ2-7, the complete variable domain reads DVKVTQSSRYLVKRTGEKVFLECVQDMDHENMFWYRQDPGLGLRLIYFSYDVKMKEKGDIPEGYSVSREKKERFSLILESASTNQTSMYLCASSYTGTGAYEQYFGPGTRLTVT.

The chain is built from TRBV19 and TRBJ2-3; 8 bases match TRBD2. The germline V gene encodes CDR1 LNHDA and CDR2 SQIVND (reference sequence). V was clipped by 2 bases and J by 0 bases; unmatched bases: 19. The CDR3 runs 21 residues. CDR3 DNA sequence: TGTGCCAGTAGTATAATCCCATCTACTAGCGGAACTAAGCATAGCACAGATACGCAGTATTTT. Its translation is CASSIIPSTSGTKHSTDTQYF.

The V gene is TRBV10-3, the J gene TRBJ2-7; D may be TRBD1 (7 bases). The CDR3 contains 13 residues. V was trimmed by 9 bases and J by 5 bases, leaving 17 bases between them. Germline CDR1 reads ENHRY; CDR2 reads SYGVKD. The CDR3 sequence: CAINSGGRDEQYF. The CDR3 DNA reads TGTGCCATAAATTCAGGGGGGCGAGACGAGCAGTACTTC.

Of note for this clone: Different DNA sequences within this sample yield the same CDR3. This chain uses TRBV27 with TRBJ2-5; TRBD1 aligns across 12 bases. The CDR3 covers 15 residues. The V gene end was trimmed by 5 bases and the J gene end by 5 bases; junction bases not matched to a gene: 6. The germline V gene has CDR1 MNHEY and CDR2 SMNVEV (reference sequence). The chain's CDR3 is CASSLGTGGRETQYF. The CDR3 nucleotides are TGTGCCAGCAGTCTTGGGACAGGGGGCAGGGAGACCCAGTACTTC.

V and J are TRBV2 and TRBJ2-7; possible D gene TRBD2, 6 bases. From germline, CDR1 is SNHLY and CDR2 FYNNEI. The CDR3 covers 14 residues. V lost 0 bases and J lost 2, with 8 bases in between. DNA for the CDR3: TGTGCCAGCAGTGAAGCCAGCGGGCCCTACGAGCAGTACTTC. Translating it yields CASSEASGPYEQYF.

J is TRBJ2-5 and V is TRBV13; no firm D call. The assigned J gene may be wrong: the sequence end matches TRBJ2-7 better. The CDR3 spans 14 residues. Germline-derived CDR1 and CDR2 are PRHDT and FYEKMQ (reference sequence). The CDR3, as DNA: TGTGCCAGCAGCTCATACACGGATACCTACGAGCAGTACTTC. The encoded protein is CASSSYTDTYEQYF.

The chain uses TRBV13 and TRBJ1-1, with unresolved D. Germline CDR1 is PRHDT and CDR2 is FYEKMQ (reference sequence). This CDR3 has 14 amino acids. V lost 5 bases and J 3 bases, leaving 13 bases between the germline ends. The CDR3 protein is CASSPPDGYTEAFF. CDR3 DNA: TGTGCCAGCAGCCCCCCCGACGGATACACTGAAGCTTTCTTT.

The chain has TRBV6-1 and TRBJ1-1; D not certain. Germline V CDR1 and CDR2: MNHNS, SASEGT. V lost 3 bases and J lost 0, with 14 bases in between. The CDR3 length is 16 residues. This CDR3 is CASSDGMIGVNTEAFF. The DNA for the CDR3 is TGTGCCAGCAGTGATGGGATGATTGGTGTGAACACTGAAGCTTTCTTT.

The chain employs TRBV11-2 and TRBJ2-2; 8 bases match TRBD2. Trimming cost V 0 bases and J 8 bases; bases outside gene matches: 11. Germline values: CDR1 SGHAT, CDR2 FQNNGV. The CDR3 loop spans 17 amino acids. The CDR3 sequence is CASSLDMELAVPGELFF. The CDR3 nucleotides read TGTGCCAGCAGCTTAGACATGGAACTAGCGGTACCGGGGGAGCTGTTTTTT.

The rearrangement joins TRBV19 to TRBJ2-1; unclear D gene. V was shortened by 5 bases and J by 10 bases, with 21 bases between the two germline ends. Germline loops: CDR1 LNHDA, CDR2 SQIVND (reference sequence). This CDR3 has 15 residues. The CDR3 nucleotides read TGTGCCAGTAGTGACAACCTCAATTCGGGCACGGAGCAGTTCTTC. Translated, it gives CASSDNLNSGTEQFF.

The chain employs TRBV2 and TRBJ1-1, with 9 positions matching TRBD1. This CDR3 is 15 amino acids long. The germline CDR1 and CDR2 sequences are SNHLY and FYNNEI. V was clipped by 6 bases and J by 1 base; unmatched bases: 6. CDR3 coding DNA: TGTGCCAGCAGAAGACAGGGGGTGGAGAACACTGAAGCTTTCTTT. This gives the protein CASRRQGVENTEAFF.

The rearrangement uses TRBV29-1 and TRBJ1-1, with a weak D call TRBD1 (5 bases). V was trimmed by 2 bases and J by 0 bases, leaving 7 bases between them. The germline V gene encodes CDR1 SQVTM and CDR2 ANQGSEA. The CDR3 is 13 residues long. CDR3 nucleotide sequence: TGCAGCGTTGAAAACAGGCTGAACACTGAAGCTTTCTTT. It encodes CSVENRLNTEAFF.

The rearrangement uses TRBV13 and TRBJ2-5, with TRBD1 matching 7 bases. This CDR3 region has 13 residues. Looked up from germline, CDR1 is PRHDT and CDR2 is FYEKMQ (reference sequence). V lost 2 bases to trimming and J lost 5 bases; unmatched junction nucleotides: 2. The CDR3 region is CASSLRQGETQYF. The CDR3 DNA reads as TGTGCCAGCAGCTTAAGACAGGGTGAGACCCAGTACTTC. Using reference TRBV13 and TRBJ2-5 for the parts outside the CDR3, the full variable domain is AAGVIQSPRHLIKEKRETATLKCYPIPRHDTVYWYQQGPGQDPQFLISFYEKMQSDKGSIPDRFSAQQFSDYHSELNMSSLELGDSALYFCASSLRQGETQYFGPGTRLLVL.

This rearrangement joins TRBV7-2 to TRBJ2-3; 8 bases line up with TRBD1. V gave up 4 bases and J gave up 2 bases; unmatched junction bases: 5. This CDR3 region has 15 residues. Germline V gene lookup returns CDR1 SGHTA and CDR2 FQGNSA. CDR3 in DNA: TGTGCCAGCAGCTCTCCGACAGGGGCCACAGATACGCAGTATTTT. Its protein is CASSSPTGATDTQYF.

As concerns this clone: A junction boundary mismatches the germline segment, possibly from a read error. V and J are TRBV13 and TRBJ1-5, with TRBD1 as a possible D gene (6 bases). Germline V lookup: CDR1 PRHDT, CDR2 FYEKMQ (reference sequence). The CDR3 runs to 14 residues. The CDR3 loop reads CASSIGGANQPQHF. The CDR3 nucleotides read TGTGCCAGCAGCATAGGGGGGGCCAATCAGCCCCAGCATTTT.

The chain recombines TRBV25-1 with TRBJ2-7; 9 bases fit TRBD1. Germline V gene data show CDR1 as MGHDK and CDR2 as SYGVNS. This CDR3 comprises 14 residues. V lost 7 bases to trimming and J lost 2 bases; unmatched junction nucleotides: 6. The CDR3, as DNA: TGTGCCAGCACAGTACAGGGGGCCCCCTACGAGCAGTACTTC. Amino acids: CASTVQGAPYEQYF.

The chain recombines TRBV5-5 with TRBJ2-7, with D hard to call. Germline V gene sequence: CDR1 SGHKS, CDR2 YYEKEE (reference sequence). The V and J ends lost 0 bases and 3 bases respectively, with 4 bases between them. There are 12 residues in the CDR3. The DNA for the CDR3 is TGTGCCAGCAGCTTGGGGGACTACGAGCAGTACTTC. This encodes CASSLGDYEQYF.

V is TRBV5-4 and J is TRBJ2-5, with D perhaps matching TRBD1 or TRBD2 (6 bases each). V was shortened by 6 bases and J by 3 bases, with 18 bases between the two germline ends. In germline, CDR1 is SGHNT, CDR2 YYREEE (reference sequence). The CDR3 spans 15 residues. As DNA, the CDR3 is TGTGCCAGCAAAGTGGGGGGCCCGTACGAAGAGACCCAGTACTTC. Translation gives CASKVGGPYEETQYF.

In regard to this clone: Other DNA sequences of this sample code for an identical CDR3. CDR3 protein: CASSQGLAGGYYEQYF. The CDR3 DNA is TGCGCCAGCAGCCAAGGACTAGCGGGAGGGTACTACGAGCAGTACTTC. The chain combines TRBV4-1 with TRBJ2-7, with 14 bases lining up with TRBD2. The length of the CDR3 is 16 residues. Germline CDR1 reads MGHRA; CDR2 reads YSYEKL. V lost 1 base to trimming and J lost 3 bases; unmatched junction nucleotides: 2.

V usage is TRBV6-6 and J usage is TRBJ1-3; D may be TRBD1 (6 bases). Looked up from germline, CDR1 is MNHNY and CDR2 is SVGAGI (reference sequence). The CDR3 is 13 amino acids. The V end lost 4 bases, the J end lost 8 bases, and 12 bases lay between the germline ends. The CDR3 is CASSSTGVDTIYF. The CDR3 DNA is TGTGCCAGCAGTTCGACAGGTGTCGACACCATATATTTT.